This T cell receptor (beta chain) comes out of a study of PD-L1 blockade in urothelial cancer. The V and J ends lost 5 bases and 3 bases, in that order; junction bases with no gene match: 9. The V gene's germline CDR1 is MNHEY and CDR2 SMNVEV (reference sequence). The CDR3 contains 16 residues. Profiling relied on immunoSEQ multiplex PCR, and the TCRdb table lists in-frame clones only, not all of them. The sample yields some 35,000 clones, around 90% seen once. This receptor was obtained from a man between 65 and 85 years old with urothelial cancer. Sequencing used PBMCs, obtained around atezolizumab (anti-PD-L1) treatment. This chain links TRBV27 with TRBJ1-1; TRBD1 matches at 10 bases. CDR3 DNA: TGTGCCAGCAGTCGTCGACAGGGGGCCTTCTACACTGAAGCTTTCTTT. This gives the protein CASSRRQGAFYTEAFF.